This T cell receptor beta chain originates from a study of blood T cell repertoires in COVID-19. Study-level information: Nucleic acid was either cDNA or gDNA, and it came from T cells, B-cell-depleted T cells, or PBMCs.

The table came from immunoSEQ multiplex PCR; TCRdb's copy has only in-frame clones and leaves some out. This sample yields fewer than 350,000 clones, of which more than 75% are seen a single time; around 2% belongs to the top ten. The CDR3 consists of 15 residues. CDR1 is SNHLY and CDR2 is FYNNEI in the germline V gene. The trim removed 4 bases at V and 3 bases at J, leaving 5 bases unmatched. This receptor was taken from a woman in her sixties or seventies in a cohort exposed to, infected with or recovered from COVID-19 (not recorded which). This sequence joins TRBV2 and TRBJ1-1; 10 nucleotides match TRBD1. Sequenced material: PBMCs or T cells enriched from blood (not recorded which). The CDR3 DNA is TGTGCCAGCAGTGCGCGGGACAGGGGCGACACTGAAGCTTTCTTT. Its translation: CASSARDRGDTEAFF.